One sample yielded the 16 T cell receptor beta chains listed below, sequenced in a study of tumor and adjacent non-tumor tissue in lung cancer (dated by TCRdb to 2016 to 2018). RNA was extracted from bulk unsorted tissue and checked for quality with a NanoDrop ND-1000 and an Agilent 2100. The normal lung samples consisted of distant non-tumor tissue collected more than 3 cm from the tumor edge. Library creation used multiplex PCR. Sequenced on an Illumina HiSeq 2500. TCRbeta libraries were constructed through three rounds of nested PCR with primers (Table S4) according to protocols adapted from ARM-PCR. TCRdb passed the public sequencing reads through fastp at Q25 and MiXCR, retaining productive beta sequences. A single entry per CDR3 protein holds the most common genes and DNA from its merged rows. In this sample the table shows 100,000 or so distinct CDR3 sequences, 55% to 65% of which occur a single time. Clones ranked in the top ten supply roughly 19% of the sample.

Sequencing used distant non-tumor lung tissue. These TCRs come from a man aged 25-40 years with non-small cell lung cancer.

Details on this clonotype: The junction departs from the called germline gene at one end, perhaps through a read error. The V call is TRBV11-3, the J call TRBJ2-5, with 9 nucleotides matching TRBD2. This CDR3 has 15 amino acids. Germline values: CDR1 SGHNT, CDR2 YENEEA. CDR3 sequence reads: CASSLDAGGQETQYF. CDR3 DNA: TGTGCCAGCAGTTTAGATGCGGGAGGGCAGGAGACCCAGTACTTC.

This chain's CDR3 is CASSSMDYDCTF. The CDR3 coding sequence is TGTGCCAGCAGCAGCATGGACTATGACTGCACCTTC. This chain links TRBV6-1 with TRBJ1-2; D remains unclear. Trimming took off 6 bases at V and 13 bases at J, with 18 bases between the two ends. CDR3 length: 12 residues. The germline CDR1 and CDR2 sequences are MNHNS and SASEGT.

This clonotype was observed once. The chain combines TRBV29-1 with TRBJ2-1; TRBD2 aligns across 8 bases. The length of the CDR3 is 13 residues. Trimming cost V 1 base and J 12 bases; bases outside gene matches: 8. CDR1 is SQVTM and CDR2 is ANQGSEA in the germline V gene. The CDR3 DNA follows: TGCAGCGTTGAAGGGACTAGCCTGAGTGTGCAGTTCTTC. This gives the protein CSVEGTSLSVQFF.

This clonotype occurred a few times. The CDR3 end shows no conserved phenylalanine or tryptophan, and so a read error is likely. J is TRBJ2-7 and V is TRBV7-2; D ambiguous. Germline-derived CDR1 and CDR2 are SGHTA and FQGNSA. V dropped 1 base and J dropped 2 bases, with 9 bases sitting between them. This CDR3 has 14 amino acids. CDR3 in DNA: TGTGCCAGCAGCTTAGAGCCGGGCCCCTACGAGCAGTACATC. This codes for CASSLEPGPYEQYI.

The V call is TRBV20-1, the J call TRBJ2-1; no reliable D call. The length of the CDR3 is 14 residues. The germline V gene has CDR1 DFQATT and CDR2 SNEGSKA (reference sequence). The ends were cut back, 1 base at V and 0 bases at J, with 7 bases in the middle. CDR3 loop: CSARVPSSYNEQFF. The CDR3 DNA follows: TGCAGTGCTAGAGTTCCGAGCTCCTACAATGAGCAGTTCTTC.

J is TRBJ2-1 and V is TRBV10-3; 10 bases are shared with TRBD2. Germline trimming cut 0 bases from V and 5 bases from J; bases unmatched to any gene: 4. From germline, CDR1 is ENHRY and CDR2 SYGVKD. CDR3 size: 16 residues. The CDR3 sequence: CAISESRLAGDNEQFF. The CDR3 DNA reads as TGTGCCATCAGTGAGTCGAGGCTAGCGGGAGACAATGAGCAGTTCTTC.

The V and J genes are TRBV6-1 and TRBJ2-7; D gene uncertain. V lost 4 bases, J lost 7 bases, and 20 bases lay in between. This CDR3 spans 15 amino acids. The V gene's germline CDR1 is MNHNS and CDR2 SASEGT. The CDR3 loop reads CASSGSSGMPDEQYF. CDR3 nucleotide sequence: TGTGCCAGCAGTGGATCCTCTGGTATGCCCGATGAGCAGTACTTC.

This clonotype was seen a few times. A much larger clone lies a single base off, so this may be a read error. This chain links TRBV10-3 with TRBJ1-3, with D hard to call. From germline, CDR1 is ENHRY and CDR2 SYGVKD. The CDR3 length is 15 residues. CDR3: CVISEAGNSGNTIYF. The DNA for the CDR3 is TGTGTCATCAGTGAGGCAGGCAACTCTGGAAACACCATATATTTT.

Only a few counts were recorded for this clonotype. The CDR3 bases are TGTGCCAGCAGTGAATATAGAGGGGGTCTAGCAGATACGCAGTATTTT. It is translated as CASSEYRGGLADTQYF. V usage is TRBV25-1 and J usage is TRBJ2-3, with a possible D match to TRBD1 (6 bases). V was cut by 0 bases and J by 4 bases, with 14 bases left in between. This CDR3 is 16 amino acids long. Germline-derived CDR1 and CDR2 are MGHDK and SYGVNS.

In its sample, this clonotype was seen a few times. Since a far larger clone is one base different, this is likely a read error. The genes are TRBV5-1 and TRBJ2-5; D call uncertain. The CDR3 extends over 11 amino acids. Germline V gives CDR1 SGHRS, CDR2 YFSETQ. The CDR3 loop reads CASSFQGTQYF. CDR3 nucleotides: TGCGCCAGCAGCTTTCAAGGGACCCAGTACTTC.

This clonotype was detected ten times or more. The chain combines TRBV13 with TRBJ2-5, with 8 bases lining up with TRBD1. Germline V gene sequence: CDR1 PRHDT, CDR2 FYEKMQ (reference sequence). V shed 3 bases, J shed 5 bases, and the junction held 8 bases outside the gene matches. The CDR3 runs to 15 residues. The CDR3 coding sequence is TGTGCCAGCAGCTTCCCCGGGCAGGGGGCCGAGACCCAGTACTTC. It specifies CASSFPGQGAETQYF.

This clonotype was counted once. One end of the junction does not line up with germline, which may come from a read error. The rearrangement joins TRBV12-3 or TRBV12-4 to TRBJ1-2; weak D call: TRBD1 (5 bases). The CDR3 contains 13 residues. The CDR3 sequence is CVSSWRQLGGYTF. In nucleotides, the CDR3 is TGTGTCAGCAGTTGGCGACAGCTTGGAGGCTACACCTTC.

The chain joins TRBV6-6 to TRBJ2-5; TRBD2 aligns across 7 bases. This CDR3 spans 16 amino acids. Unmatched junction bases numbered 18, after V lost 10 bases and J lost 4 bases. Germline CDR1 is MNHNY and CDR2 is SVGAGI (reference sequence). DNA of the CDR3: TGTGCCACCAAACCCGCCGGGAGGATAGGGGTAGAGACCCAGTACTTC. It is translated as CATKPAGRIGVETQYF.

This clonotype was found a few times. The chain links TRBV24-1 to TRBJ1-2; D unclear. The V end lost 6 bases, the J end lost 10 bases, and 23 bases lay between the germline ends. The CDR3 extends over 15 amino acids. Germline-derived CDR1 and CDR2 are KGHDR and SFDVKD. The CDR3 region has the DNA TGTGCCACCAGTCAATCCTCAGAACCCGAGAAGGACTACACCTTC. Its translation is CATSQSSEPEKDYTF.

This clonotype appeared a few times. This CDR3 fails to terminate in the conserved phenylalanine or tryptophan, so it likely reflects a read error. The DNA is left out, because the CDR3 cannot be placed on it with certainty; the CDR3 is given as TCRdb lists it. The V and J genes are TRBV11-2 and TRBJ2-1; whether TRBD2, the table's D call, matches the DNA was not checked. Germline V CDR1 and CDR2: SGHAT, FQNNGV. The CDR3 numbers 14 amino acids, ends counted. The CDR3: CASSFASGANERFL.

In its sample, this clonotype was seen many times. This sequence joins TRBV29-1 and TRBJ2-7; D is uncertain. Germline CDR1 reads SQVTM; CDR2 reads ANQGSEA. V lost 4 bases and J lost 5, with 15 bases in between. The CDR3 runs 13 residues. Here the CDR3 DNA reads TGCAGCGTTGGTTATTTGGCGTGGCACGAGCAGTACTTC. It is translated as CSVGYLAWHEQYF.